The 17 T cell receptor beta chains below all came from one sample that was sequenced in a study of T cells after yellow fever vaccination. TCRdb processed the 5' RACE reads anew with MiXCR; each CDR3 protein has one entry. The data contain about 360,000 distinct CDR3 sequences, under 7.5% of them singletons. The specimen was PBMCs, collected 5 days after the yellow fever booster vaccination. Receptors originate from a man aged 25-45 years who received the YFV17D yellow fever vaccine.

The chain joins TRBV10-3 to TRBJ2-5; 9 positions agree with TRBD2. This CDR3 contains 14 residues. The trim removed 5 bases at V and 5 bases at J, leaving 6 bases unmatched. From germline, CDR1 is ENHRY and CDR2 SYGVKD. The CDR3 DNA sequence: TGTGCCATCAGTAAAAGCGGGAGGACGGAGACCCAGTACTTC. Translating gives CAISKSGRTETQYF.

This clonotype turned up a few times. The genes are TRBV23-1 and TRBJ1-5; no clear D gene. Being an ORF, TRBV23-1 has a function that is uncertain. Trimming left V 2 bases short and J 12 bases short, with 14 bases between. The CDR3 totals 13 residues. CDR3 DNA: TGCGCCAGCAGTCAACCAGGATTAGGGCGCCAGCATTTT. Amino acids: CASSQPGLGRQHF.

This clonotype was recorded only once. The germline gene is not matched at one end of the junction; a read error may be the cause. The chain uses TRBV20-1 and TRBJ2-5; TRBD2 aligns across 12 bases. CDR1 is DFQATT and CDR2 is SNEGSKA in the germline V gene (reference sequence). There are 16 residues in the CDR3. The CDR3 nucleotides are TGCTGTGCTAGAGGATACACTAGCGGGAGGCCAGAGACCCAGTACTTC. Translated, it gives CCARGYTSGRPETQYF.

This clonotype was seen repeatedly, ten times or more. The chain combines TRBV7-2 with TRBJ2-7; TRBD2 is a possible D gene (5 bases). Germline V gene sequence: CDR1 SGHTA, CDR2 FQGNSA. The CDR3 length is 16 residues. Trimming shortened V by 4 bases and J by 5 bases, and 21 bases separated the two germline ends. The CDR3 DNA is TGTGCCAGCAGCTCCGGCCGCGTGGGAGCGTTCAACGAGCAGTACTTC. Translated, it gives CASSSGRVGAFNEQYF.

This chain connects TRBV2 to TRBJ2-2, with 7 bases fitting TRBD2. In germline, CDR1 is SNHLY, CDR2 FYNNEI. The CDR3 loop spans 13 amino acids. V was clipped by 9 bases and J by 5 bases; unmatched bases: 6. CDR3: CARRTSGTGELFF. CDR3 DNA: TGTGCCAGAAGGACTAGTGGGACCGGGGAGCTGTTTTTT. Complete variable domain (other parts from reference TRBV2 and TRBJ2-2): EPEVTQTPSHQVTQMGQEVILRCVPISNHLYFYWYRQILGQKVEFLVSFYNNEISEKSEIFDDQFSVERPDGSNFTLKIRSTKLEDSAMYFCARRTSGTGELFFGEGSRLTVL.

This sequence joins TRBV6-5 and TRBJ2-5; tentative D call: TRBD2 (6 bases). V was shortened by 2 bases and J by 1 base, with 11 bases between the two germline ends. This CDR3 comprises 15 residues. Germline lookup yields CDR1 MNHEY and CDR2 SVGAGI. The CDR3 here is CASSYKGLSQETQYF. The CDR3 DNA sequence: TGTGCCAGCAGTTACAAGGGACTTTCCCAAGAGACCCAGTACTTC.

The J gene is TRBJ2-1, the V gene TRBV9, with D perhaps TRBD2 (5 bases). Germline assignment: CDR1 SGDLS and CDR2 YYNGEE. Between the trimmed V and J ends, which lost 3 bases and 2 bases, there was a span of 15 bases. CDR3 length: 16 amino acids. CDR3 bases: TGTGCCAGCAGCGCCCGTCAGCGGAGTACCTACAATGAGCAGTTCTTC. Translating gives CASSARQRSTYNEQFF.

The CDR3: CASSYGFGYTF. CDR3 DNA sequence: TGTGCCAGTAGTTACGGGTTTGGCTACACCTTC. The chain is built from TRBV19 and TRBJ1-2; D remains unclear. Germline assignment: CDR1 LNHDA and CDR2 SQIVND (reference sequence). The V end was cut by 5 bases, the J end by 7 bases, with 8 bases between. The CDR3 sequence is 11 residues long.

This clonotype has ten or more counts. This chain joins TRBV28 and TRBJ2-5; a possible D gene is TRBD2 (6 bases). Between the trimmed V and J ends, which lost 5 bases and 7 bases, there was a span of 29 bases. The CDR3 totals 18 residues. Germline assignment: CDR1 MDHEN and CDR2 SYDVKM. This CDR3 reads CASSPRRAAGHAVGTQYF. In nucleotides, the CDR3 is TGTGCCAGCAGTCCTCGCCGGGCAGCGGGTCACGCAGTAGGGACCCAGTACTTC. Complete variable domain (other parts from reference TRBV28 and TRBJ2-5): DVKVTQSSRYLVKRTGEKVFLECVQDMDHENMFWYRQDPGLGLRLIYFSYDVKMKEKGDIPEGYSVSREKKERFSLILESASTNQTSMYLCASSPRRAAGHAVGTQYFGPGTRLLVL.

A remark on this clonotype: One junction end does not reproduce the germline sequence, and a read error may be involved. V and J are TRBV10-3 and TRBJ2-5, with D possibly TRBD1 on 5 matching bases. CDR1 and CDR2 from the germline V gene are ENHRY and SYGVKD. The CDR3 runs to 12 residues. The CDR3 bases are TGTTCCATCAGTCAGGGTGGAGAGACCCAGTACTTC. Its translation: CSISQGGETQYF.

The chain links TRBV20-1 to TRBJ2-3; a weak D match, TRBD2 (6 bases). The V end was cut by 3 bases, the J end by 2 bases, with 15 bases between. Germline CDR1 DFQATT, CDR2 SNEGSKA (reference sequence). The CDR3 is 15 amino acids. The CDR3 loop reads CSARKSGFLTDTQYF. The CDR3 coding sequence is TGCAGTGCTAGGAAGAGCGGGTTCCTCACAGATACGCAGTATTTT.

This clonotype was recorded a few times. V usage is TRBV12-3 or TRBV12-4 and J usage is TRBJ1-2, with D unresolved. The V gene lost 5 bases and the J gene lost 7 bases, with 8 bases spanning the gap. The CDR3 totals 11 residues. The CDR3 loop is CASSGSSGYTF. The CDR3 DNA reads as TGTGCCAGCAGTGGTTCGTCTGGCTACACCTTC.

This clonotype has just a few counts. CDR3 nucleotides: TGTGCCAGTAGGACAGAGCCGAGCACCGGGGAGCTGTTTTTT. Its translation is CASRTEPSTGELFF. The chain combines TRBV19 with TRBJ2-2; D perhaps matches TRBD1 (5 bases). Germline CDR1 and CDR2: LNHDA and SQIVND (reference sequence). V was cut by 6 bases and J by 4 bases, with 12 bases left in between. CDR3 size: 14 residues.

The chain links TRBV7-2 to TRBJ2-5, with 7 bases fitting TRBD2. The germline gives CDR1 SGHTA, CDR2 FQGNSA. This CDR3 has 15 amino acids. Trimming at V came to 7 bases and at J to 5 bases, leaving 13 bases not matched to a gene. The CDR3 sequence: CASIRGRTARETQYF. CDR3 bases: TGTGCCAGCATCCGCGGGAGAACGGCCCGGGAGACCCAGTACTTC. The full variable domain, its missing parts supplied by reference TRBV7-2 and TRBJ2-5, is GAGVSQSPSNKVTEKGKDVELRCDPISGHTALYWYRQSLGQGLEFLIYFQGNSAPDKSGLPSDRFSAERTGGSVSTLTIQRTQQEDSAVYLCASIRGRTARETQYFGPGTRLLVL.

The rearrangement uses TRBV5-4 and TRBJ2-1, with 15 positions matching TRBD2. This CDR3 region has 19 residues. Germline trimming cut 3 bases from V and 2 bases from J; bases unmatched to any gene: 9. Germline CDR1 SGHNT, CDR2 YYREEE (reference sequence). The CDR3 region has the DNA TGTGCCAGCAGCTCCCGGACTAGCGGGAGGGCGAGGCCCTACAATGAGCAGTTCTTC. This gives the protein CASSSRTSGRARPYNEQFF.

This chain uses TRBV6-2 or TRBV6-3 with TRBJ2-7; D not certain. Germline-derived CDR1 and CDR2 are MNHEY and SVGEGT. The CDR3 extends over 17 amino acids. V was trimmed by 0 bases and J by 4 bases, leaving 19 bases between them. The CDR3: CASSYSPPKVRKYEQYF. The DNA of the CDR3 is TGTGCCAGCAGTTACTCCCCTCCCAAAGTACGCAAATACGAGCAGTACTTC.

The rearrangement joins TRBV20-1 to TRBJ1-5; possibly TRBD1 for D (5 bases). The CDR3 has 13 residues. Germline V gene data show CDR1 as DFQATT and CDR2 as SNEGSKA (reference sequence). V was shortened by 5 bases and J by 6 bases, with 14 bases between the two germline ends. In DNA form, the CDR3 reads TGCAGTGCTCCGCCAGGGTTCCGTCAGCCCCAGCATTTT. Translated: CSAPPGFRQPQHF.